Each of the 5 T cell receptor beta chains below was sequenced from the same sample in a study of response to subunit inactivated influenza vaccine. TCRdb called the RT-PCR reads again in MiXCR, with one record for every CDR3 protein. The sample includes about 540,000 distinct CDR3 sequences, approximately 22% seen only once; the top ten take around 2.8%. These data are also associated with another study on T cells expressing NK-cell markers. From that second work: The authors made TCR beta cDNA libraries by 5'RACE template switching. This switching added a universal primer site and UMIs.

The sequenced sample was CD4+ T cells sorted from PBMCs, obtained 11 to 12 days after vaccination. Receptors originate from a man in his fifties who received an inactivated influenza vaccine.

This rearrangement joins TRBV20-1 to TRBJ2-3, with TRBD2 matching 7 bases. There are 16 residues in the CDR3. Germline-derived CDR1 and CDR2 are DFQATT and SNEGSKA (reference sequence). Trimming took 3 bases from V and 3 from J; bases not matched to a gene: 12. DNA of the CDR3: TGCAGTGCTAGCAAACTAGCGAGGGGTTTGACAGATACGCAGTATTTT. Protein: CSASKLARGLTDTQYF.

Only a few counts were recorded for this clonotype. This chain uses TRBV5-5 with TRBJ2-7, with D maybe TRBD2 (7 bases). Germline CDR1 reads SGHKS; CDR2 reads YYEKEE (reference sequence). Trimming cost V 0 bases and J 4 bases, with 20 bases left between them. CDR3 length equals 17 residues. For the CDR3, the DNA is TGTGCCAGCAGCTTGGCCCAGGGGCTCGGACTAGGGTACGAGCAGTACTTC. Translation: CASSLAQGLGLGYEQYF.

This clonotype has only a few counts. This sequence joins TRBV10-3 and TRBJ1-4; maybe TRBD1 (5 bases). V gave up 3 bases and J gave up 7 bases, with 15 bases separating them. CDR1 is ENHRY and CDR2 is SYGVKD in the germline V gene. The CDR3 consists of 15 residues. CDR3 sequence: CAISEGVKRSEKLFF. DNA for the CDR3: TGTGCCATCAGTGAAGGGGTCAAACGGAGTGAAAAACTGTTTTTT.

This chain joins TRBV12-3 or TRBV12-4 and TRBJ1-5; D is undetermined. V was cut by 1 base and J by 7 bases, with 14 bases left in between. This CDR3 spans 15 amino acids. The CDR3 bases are TGTGCCAGCAGTTTAGACTCAGGAGGACGGCAGCCCCAGCATTTT. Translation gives CASSLDSGGRQPQHF.

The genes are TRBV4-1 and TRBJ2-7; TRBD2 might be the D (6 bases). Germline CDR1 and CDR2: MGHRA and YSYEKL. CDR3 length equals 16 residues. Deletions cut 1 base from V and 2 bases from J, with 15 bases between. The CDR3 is CASSQASSREAYEQYF. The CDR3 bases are TGCGCCAGCAGCCAAGCGAGCTCCAGGGAGGCCTACGAGCAGTACTTC.